A single sample is the source of the 5 T cell receptor beta chains below, sequenced in a study of cytomegalovirus exposure and HLA in healthy donors. The study ran its PCR with 60 Vbeta and 13 Jbeta primers. Here immunoSEQ multiplex PCR was the method, and the copy in TCRdb shows in-frame clones only, minus some. The data show about 160,000 clones, with around 80% seen just once and around 6.5% held by the top ten. Sequences were obtained from PBMCs. These receptors were taken from a male donor in good health and CMV-seropositive.

Comments on this clone: The junction departs from germline at one end; a sequencing error may be responsible. The rearrangement links TRBV7-9 to TRBJ2-7, with no clear D. This CDR3 is 16 amino acids long. The germline V gene encodes CDR1 SEHNR and CDR2 FQNEAQ (reference sequence). As DNA, the CDR3 is TGTTCCAGCACCCCCCTAGACCGCTACCTCGCCTACGAGCAGTACTTC. This gives the protein CSSTPLDRYLAYEQYF.

CDR3: CASSSFLANYGYTF. For the CDR3, the DNA is TGTGCCAGCAGCTCTTTTTTAGCTAACTATGGCTACACCTTC. The gene calls are TRBV7-2 and TRBJ1-2; D unresolved. In germline, CDR1 is SGHTA, CDR2 FQGNSA. The CDR3 extends over 14 amino acids. Trimming shortened V by 4 bases and J by 0 bases, and 9 bases separated the two germline ends. Full variable domain (remainder filled in from reference TRBV7-2 and TRBJ1-2): GAGVSQSPSNKVTEKGKDVELRCDPISGHTALYWYRQSLGQGLEFLIYFQGNSAPDKSGLPSDRFSAERTGGSVSTLTIQRTQQEDSAVYLCASSSFLANYGYTFGSGTRLTVV.

This chain joins TRBV15 and TRBJ1-4; possibly TRBD1 for D (6 bases). This CDR3 has 15 amino acids. The germline V gene encodes CDR1 LNHNV and CDR2 YYDKDF (reference sequence). Trimming pared 3 bases from V and 3 bases from J, leaving 11 bases between. The CDR3: CATSSQQGPNEKLFF. As DNA, the CDR3 is TGTGCCACCAGCAGCCAACAGGGCCCTAATGAAAAACTGTTTTTT. The entire variable domain, with the rest obtained from reference TRBV15 and TRBJ1-4, is as follows: DAMVIQNPRYQVTQFGKPVTLSCSQTLNHNVMYWYQQKSSQAPKLLFHYYDKDFNNEADTPDNFQSRRPNTSFCFLDIRSPGLGDTAMYLCATSSQQGPNEKLFFGSGTQLSVL.

This clone appeared a single time. The genes are TRBV29-1 and TRBJ2-3; D gene ambiguous. The CDR3 is 10 amino acids. The ends were cut back, 5 bases at V and 9 bases at J, with 9 bases in the middle. Germline CDR1 SQVTM, CDR2 ANQGSEA. The CDR3 bases are TGCAGCGTTAGCTCACAGACGCAGTATTTT. Its protein is CSVSSQTQYF.

This clone has only a few counts. The chain employs TRBV19 and TRBJ1-3; no reliable D call. From germline, CDR1 is LNHDA and CDR2 SQIVND (reference sequence). Trimming took off 8 bases at V and 0 bases at J, with 11 bases between the two ends. The CDR3 sequence is 14 residues long. The CDR3 reads CASYSRTSGNTIYF. The CDR3 DNA reads as TGTGCCAGTTACAGCCGCACCTCTGGAAACACCATATATTTT.